These 15 T cell receptor beta chains were sequenced from one sample in a study of OX40 agonist ivuxolimab in advanced cancers. The table came from immunoSEQ multiplex PCR; TCRdb's copy has only in-frame clones and leaves some out. The sample contains roughly 64,000 clones, around 91% of which appear only once. Specimen: CD4+ or CD8+ T cells sorted from blood, collected in a trial of the OX40 agonist ivuxolimab. The receptors derive from an adult with an advanced solid tumor such as melanoma, head and neck, liver or kidney cancer.

V gene TRBV28 combines with J gene TRBJ2-2, with 7 bases aligning to TRBD1. V shed 11 bases and J 6 bases; nucleotides not matched to a gene: 6. This CDR3 has 12 residues. CDR1 is MDHEN, CDR2 SYDVKM, per germline. CDR3 bases: TGTGCCGCGCGACAGGGCGCCGGGGAGCTGTTTTTT. Amino acid sequence: CAARQGAGELFF.

V and J are TRBV15 and TRBJ2-7, with D possibly matching TRBD2 (5 bases). Germline assignment: CDR1 LNHNV and CDR2 YYDKDF (reference sequence). V dropped 1 base and J dropped 2 bases, with 15 bases sitting between them. This CDR3 is 16 amino acids long. The CDR3 DNA sequence: TGTGCCACCAGCAGAGTGGCGGGCGCCTTAACCTACGAGCAGTACTTC. Its protein is CATSRVAGALTYEQYF. Full variable domain (rest looked up from reference TRBV15 and TRBJ2-7): DAMVIQNPRYQVTQFGKPVTLSCSQTLNHNVMYWYQQKSSQAPKLLFHYYDKDFNNEADTPDNFQSRRPNTSFCFLDIRSPGLGDTAMYLCATSRVAGALTYEQYFGPGTRLTVT.

The genes are TRBV9 and TRBJ2-2; weak D call: TRBD1 (6 bases). V was clipped by 2 bases and J by 7 bases, with 18 bases between them. Germline CDR1 is SGDLS and CDR2 is YYNGEE. CDR3 size: 16 residues. The CDR3 here is CASSVLSRGGVGELFF. CDR3 nucleotides: TGTGCCAGCAGCGTTTTGTCCAGGGGTGGTGTCGGGGAGCTGTTTTTT.

The chain employs TRBV6-1 and TRBJ1-1; no firm D call. Trimming took 3 bases from V and 5 from J, leaving 10 bases between them. CDR1 is MNHNS and CDR2 is SASEGT in the germline V gene. This CDR3 is 13 amino acids long. CDR3 protein: CASSEVSGTEAFF. CDR3 coding DNA: TGTGCCAGCAGTGAGGTCAGCGGGACTGAAGCTTTCTTT.

This clone has only a few counts. V is TRBV5-6 and J is TRBJ2-5; D is unclear. CDR3 size: 14 residues. The V gene's germline CDR1 is SGHDT and CDR2 YYEEEE. The V gene lost 7 bases and the J gene lost 4 bases, with 17 bases spanning the gap. This chain's CDR3 is CASLEYRVGETQYF. In nucleotides, the CDR3 is TGTGCCAGCCTCGAGTATAGAGTGGGAGAGACCCAGTACTTC. Full variable domain (outside the CDR3, taken from reference TRBV5-6 and TRBJ2-5): DAGVTQSPTHLIKTRGQQVTLRCSPKSGHDTVSWYQQALGQGPQFIFQYYEEEERQRGNFPDRFSGHQFPNYSSELNVNALLLGDSALYLCASLEYRVGETQYFGPGTRLLVL.

The CDR3 loop reads CASSEARGDRTKGYGYTF. As DNA, the CDR3 is TGTGCCAGCAGTGAAGCGAGGGGGGACAGGACAAAGGGCTATGGCTACACCTTC. The genes are TRBV6-1 and TRBJ1-2; 8 bases fit TRBD1. The CDR3 is made up of 18 amino acids. Germline V CDR1 and CDR2: MNHNS, SASEGT. The junction had 13 bases not matched to a gene; V was cut back by 0 bases and J by 4 bases.

The rearrangement uses TRBV9 and TRBJ1-3; D is perhaps TRBD1 (6 bases). V lost 0 bases to trimming and J lost 1 base, with 11 bases between them. Germline assignment: CDR1 SGDLS and CDR2 YYNGEE. The CDR3 is 16 amino acids. DNA of the CDR3: TGTGCCAGCAGCGTAGTGGACAGACTGTCTGGAAACACCATATATTTT. Translated, it gives CASSVVDRLSGNTIYF.

This clone was picked up a small number of times. The rearrangement uses TRBV6-5 and TRBJ2-1, with D possibly matching TRBD2 (6 bases). The germline V gene encodes CDR1 MNHEY and CDR2 SVGAGI. CDR3 size: 14 residues. Trimming took 5 bases from V and 3 from J, leaving 11 bases between them. This CDR3 reads CASSVAEGYNEQFF. CDR3 in DNA: TGTGCCAGCAGTGTAGCGGAAGGCTACAATGAGCAGTTCTTC.

The chain couples TRBV19 to TRBJ2-2; D perhaps matches TRBD2 (6 bases). The CDR3 sequence is 16 residues long. Germline V gene sequence: CDR1 LNHDA, CDR2 SQIVND (reference sequence). V lost 3 bases, J lost 3 bases, and 14 bases lay in between. The CDR3 DNA is TGTGCCAGTAGTATTACGGTCGGGAGAGACACCGGGGAGCTGTTTTTT. Translation gives CASSITVGRDTGELFF.

For the CDR3, the DNA is TGTGCCAGCAGCCGACTTGGGCAGCCCCAGCATTTT. Its protein is CASSRLGQPQHF. This chain joins TRBV27 and TRBJ1-5; D call uncertain. The germline V and J ends were trimmed by 6 bases and 7 bases, with 10 bases remaining between them. The CDR3 length is 12 residues. CDR1 MNHEY and CDR2 SMNVEV come from the germline V gene (reference sequence).

This clone appeared once. The J gene is TRBJ1-2, the V gene TRBV2; tentatively, D is TRBD1 (5 bases). The CDR3 length is 16 residues. V was shortened by 7 bases and J by 5 bases, with 23 bases between the two germline ends. Germline-derived CDR1 and CDR2 are SNHLY and FYNNEI. CDR3 in amino acids: CASTISPVAGYYGYTF. DNA of the CDR3: TGTGCCAGCACTATTTCGCCTGTGGCAGGGTATTATGGCTACACCTTC.

The chain is built from TRBV6-1 and TRBJ1-2; 7 nucleotides agree with TRBD1. The length of the CDR3 is 15 residues. The V gene end was trimmed by 1 base and the J gene end by 6 bases; junction bases not matched to a gene: 8. Germline-derived CDR1 and CDR2 are MNHNS and SASEGT. This chain's CDR3 is CASSEDFFRGHGYTF. The CDR3 bases are TGTGCCAGCAGTGAAGACTTCTTTAGGGGGCATGGCTACACCTTC.

The chain has TRBV7-9 and TRBJ2-7; tentative D call: TRBD1 (5 bases). CDR3 length equals 16 residues. CDR1 and CDR2 from the germline V gene are SEHNR and FQNEAQ (reference sequence). Trimming pared 3 bases from V and 2 bases from J, leaving 17 bases between. The CDR3 nucleotides are TGTGCCAGCAGCTTTCTAGGACAATCCACCCCCTACGAGCAGTACTTC. It encodes CASSFLGQSTPYEQYF.

CDR3 residues: CASSLVRAGGPTDTQYF. The CDR3 coding sequence is TGCGCCAGCAGCTTGGTTCGGGCGGGAGGCCCCACAGATACGCAGTATTTT. The gene calls are TRBV5-1 and TRBJ2-3; TRBD2 agrees at 8 bases. J lost 2 bases, V lost 0 bases, and 8 bases had no gene match. CDR1 is SGHRS and CDR2 is YFSETQ in the germline V gene. The CDR3 runs to 17 residues.

V and J are TRBV10-1 and TRBJ2-1, with D unclear. With 2 bases removed from V and 6 bases from J, the gap between germline ends came to 5 bases. CDR1 and CDR2 from the germline V gene are WNHNN and SYGVQD (reference sequence). The CDR3 runs to 12 residues. The CDR3 DNA reads TGCGCCAGCAGTGAGGGTGGCAATGAGCAGTTCTTC. It is translated as CASSEGGNEQFF.